A selection of T cell receptor beta chains follows, all from one sample in a study of CD8 T cells in Susac syndrome. TCRdb re-called the immunoSEQ multiplex PCR reads with MiXCR, one entry per CDR3 protein. The table records 210,000 or so distinct CDR3 sequences, less than 95% of them present only once. Material: CD4+ T cells from PBMCs. These receptors all stem from a human donor with Susac syndrome. Each CDR3 is given with its conserved first and last residue. Some rows have no size entry. The others give once, few or many, or a class for an expanded clone.

v_call clone_size cdr3_aa
TRBV12-3/TRBV12-4 . CASSADYEQYF
TRBV6-2/TRBV6-3 few CASRRDRNTEAFF
TRBV7-2 . CASSLAGGGGTDEQFF
TRBV30 . CAWSVRDRATEAFF
TRBV30 . CAWSSGGAFYEQYF
TRBV7-6 . CASSLAAGLAGEQFF
TRBV3-1 . CASSQVGGKNTQYF
TRBV7-2 . CASSRLVGQPQHF
TRBV7-7 . CASSLGTQSTDTQYF
TRBV20-1 . CSARAGRGIEETQYF
TRBV12-3/TRBV12-4 . CASSLGQEPSTDTQYF
TRBV20-1 . CSAAPRDRDGYTF
TRBV12-3/TRBV12-4 . CASSWDSYEQYF
TRBV27 . CASSPGQGFNEQYF
TRBV18 . CASSPFGPDLRGNQPQHF
TRBV19 . CASSPRTGQMDTEAFF
TRBV4-3 . CASSQAGLATEAFF
TRBV4-3 . CASSQGTILLTNYGYTF
TRBV5-1 . CASSPTGYNQPQHF
TRBV20-1 . CSAVTGGRGGYTF
TRBV12-3/TRBV12-4 . CASRMVSTDTQYF
TRBV30 . CAWSSPDRESYNSPLHF
TRBV6-5 . CASSAGGGNQPQHF
TRBV11-3 . CASSQNQDRVEAFF